Below, 20 T cell receptor beta chains from the same sample are listed, as sequenced in a study of blood T cell repertoires in COVID-19. Profiled with immunoSEQ multiplex PCR; TCRdb holds only in-frame clones, not every one. The profile covers roughly 310,000 clones, with under 95% appearing a single time and 2% to 3% taken by the ten largest. Source material: PBMCs or T cells enriched from blood (not recorded which). The source of these receptors is a man between 60 and 75 years old who had recovered from COVID-19.

The chain couples TRBV4-1 to TRBJ2-7; D remains unclear. Germline-derived CDR1 and CDR2 are MGHRA and YSYEKL. The CDR3 length is 13 residues. The germline V and J ends were trimmed by 3 bases and 4 bases, with 10 bases remaining between them. The DNA for the CDR3 is TGCGCCAGCAGCCACCTGGGCCGATACGAGCAGTACTTC. The encoded protein is CASSHLGRYEQYF.

This rearrangement joins TRBV5-5 to TRBJ1-1, with 8 bases fitting TRBD1. CDR3 length: 15 amino acids. In germline, CDR1 is SGHKS, CDR2 YYEKEE (reference sequence). Germline trimming cut 6 bases from V and 2 bases from J; bases unmatched to any gene: 9. The CDR3, as DNA: TGTGCCAGCAACCCCCGGACAGGGAGAAACACTGAAGCTTTCTTT. Translating it yields CASNPRTGRNTEAFF.

This clone was recorded once. Different DNA sequences within this sample yield the same CDR3. This chain connects TRBV15 to TRBJ1-2; D remains unclear. V lost 3 bases, J lost 7 bases, and 9 bases lay in between. CDR1 LNHNV and CDR2 YYDKDF come from the germline V gene (reference sequence). This CDR3 is 12 amino acids long. The CDR3 DNA reads TGTGCCACCAGCAGGGAAACGGGTGGCTACACCTTC. This codes for CATSRETGGYTF. Full variable domain (outside the CDR3, taken from reference TRBV15 and TRBJ1-2): DAMVIQNPRYQVTQFGKPVTLSCSQTLNHNVMYWYQQKSSQAPKLLFHYYDKDFNNEADTPDNFQSRRPNTSFCFLDIRSPGLGDTAMYLCATSRETGGYTFGSGTRLTVV.

The chain employs TRBV7-2 and TRBJ1-4; 9 bases are a match to TRBD1. This CDR3 spans 15 amino acids. J lost 7 bases, V lost 1 base, and 4 bases had no gene match. CDR1 and CDR2 (germline): SGHTA, FQGNSA. Here the CDR3 reads CASSLGTGGVEKLFF. The DNA of the CDR3 is TGTGCCAGCAGCTTAGGCACAGGGGGCGTTGAAAAACTGTTTTTT.

This chain links TRBV6-2 or TRBV6-3 with TRBJ2-7, with 11 bases that match TRBD2. V lost 6 bases, J lost 6 bases, and 7 bases stayed unmatched. This CDR3 comprises 14 residues. Germline CDR1 is MNHEY and CDR2 is SVGEGT. The CDR3 DNA is TGTGCCAGCAGCTTAGCGGGGGGGCCGGGCGAGCAGTACTTC. It translates to CASSLAGGPGEQYF.

This clone turned up a few times. The V call is TRBV5-4, the J call TRBJ2-1; D might be TRBD2 (5 bases). The CDR3 length is 14 residues. V was cut by 0 bases and J by 5 bases, with 9 bases left in between. Germline V gene data show CDR1 as SGHNT and CDR2 as YYREEE (reference sequence). DNA for the CDR3: TGTGCCAGCAGCTTGGGCCTAGCACACAATGAGCAGTTCTTC. The encoded protein is CASSLGLAHNEQFF.

This chain links TRBV12-3 or TRBV12-4 with TRBJ2-5, with a possible D match to TRBD2 (6 bases). Trimming cost V 3 bases and J 6 bases, with 11 bases left between them. This CDR3 comprises 13 residues. The CDR3 reads CASSFAGRQTQYF. The DNA for the CDR3 is TGTGCCAGCAGTTTTGCGGGGCGGCAGACCCAGTACTTC.

V usage is TRBV6-6 and J usage is TRBJ1-3; D may be TRBD1 (6 bases). Germline V lookup: CDR1 MNHNY, CDR2 SVGAGI (reference sequence). This CDR3 is 14 amino acids long. Trimming pared 6 bases from V and 3 bases from J, leaving 12 bases between. CDR3 nucleotide sequence: TGTGCCAGCAGACCTCAGGGGTTTGGAAACACCATATATTTT. This translates into CASRPQGFGNTIYF.

This chain connects TRBV20-1 to TRBJ2-7, with 7 bases identical to TRBD2. In germline, CDR1 is DFQATT, CDR2 SNEGSKA (reference sequence). V lost 3 bases, J lost 2 bases, and 4 bases stayed unmatched. The CDR3 covers 13 residues. The CDR3 DNA sequence: TGCAGTGCTAGTCGAGCGGGAACCTACGAGCAGTACTTC. Its translation: CSASRAGTYEQYF.

The chain links TRBV25-1 to TRBJ1-1, with TRBD1 identical over 7 bases. The germline V gene encodes CDR1 MGHDK and CDR2 SYGVNS. V was pared by 6 bases and J by 4 bases, with 8 bases of the junction left unmatched. The CDR3 has 14 residues. This CDR3 is CASSITGAGTEAFF. The CDR3 nucleotides read TGTGCCAGCAGCATAACAGGGGCCGGCACTGAAGCTTTCTTT.

The genes are TRBV4-1 and TRBJ1-2, with D unclear. V was shortened by 6 bases and J by 4 bases, with 12 bases between the two germline ends. The germline gives CDR1 MGHRA, CDR2 YSYEKL. The CDR3 sequence is 13 residues long. This CDR3 reads CASSLTGSYGYTF. The CDR3 nucleotides read TGCGCCAGCAGTCTGACGGGGTCCTATGGCTACACCTTC.

The rearrangement joins TRBV7-8 to TRBJ1-2, with D unresolved. The CDR3 covers 15 residues. With 5 bases removed from V and 2 bases from J, the gap between germline ends came to 15 bases. Germline CDR1 and CDR2: SGHVS and FQNEAQ. CDR3 DNA: TGTGCCAGCAGCCCCCGCCCCGAGAGAAACTATGGCTACACCTTC. Translated: CASSPRPERNYGYTF.

Only a few counts were recorded for this clone. The CDR3 coding sequence is TGTGCCAGCACCCCGGAGAATTTCCGGACAGAGCAGTTCTTC. As protein: CASTPENFRTEQFF. The rearrangement joins TRBV11-3 to TRBJ2-1, with D perhaps matching TRBD1 (5 bases). Germline V lookup: CDR1 SGHNT, CDR2 YENEEA. V was cut by 7 bases and J by 10 bases, with 20 bases left in between. This CDR3 is built from 14 residues.

The chain couples TRBV2 to TRBJ2-7; weak D call: TRBD2 (7 bases). CDR1 is SNHLY, CDR2 FYNNEI, per germline. Trimming took off 2 bases at V and 1 base at J, with 18 bases between the two ends. The CDR3 has 17 amino acids. In DNA form, the CDR3 reads TGTGCCAGCAGTGAATACGGCGGGGGCGCGTCGTCCTACGAGCAGTACTTC. This translates into CASSEYGGGASSYEQYF. Combining the CDR3 with reference TRBV2 and TRBJ2-7 gives the whole variable domain EPEVTQTPSHQVTQMGQEVILRCVPISNHLYFYWYRQILGQKVEFLVSFYNNEISEKSEIFDDQFSVERPDGSNFTLKIRSTKLEDSAMYFCASSEYGGGASSYEQYFGPGTRLTVT.

This clone showed up just a few times. J is TRBJ2-1 and V is TRBV5-1; D ambiguous. There are 13 residues in the CDR3. Germline V gives CDR1 SGHRS, CDR2 YFSETQ. Trimming cost V 0 bases and J 5 bases, with 6 bases left between them. The CDR3 sequence: CASSLGLNNEQFF. CDR3 coding DNA: TGCGCCAGCAGCTTGGGACTTAACAATGAGCAGTTCTTC.

The chain links TRBV19 to TRBJ2-3; D unclear. Germline V gene lookup returns CDR1 LNHDA and CDR2 SQIVND (reference sequence). The CDR3 runs to 15 residues. The ends were cut back, 6 bases at V and 0 bases at J, with 13 bases in the middle. CDR3 sequence (DNA): TGTGCCAGTAGGGGCTCACGCGCCAGCACAGATACGCAGTATTTT. Translation gives CASRGSRASTDTQYF.

V gene TRBV10-2 combines with J gene TRBJ2-1; D perhaps matches TRBD2 (6 bases). Trimming removed 4 bases from V and 9 bases from J, with 7 bases in between. The CDR3 is made up of 11 amino acids. Per the germline V gene, CDR1 is WSHSY and CDR2 is SAAADI. The CDR3 is CASSGGVEQFF. CDR3 nucleotides: TGCGCCAGCAGTGGGGGGGTTGAGCAGTTCTTC.

This clone was seen more than once but under ten times. This sequence joins TRBV5-6 and TRBJ1-2; D remains ambiguous. Germline assignment: CDR1 SGHDT and CDR2 YYEEEE. Deletions cut 0 bases from V and 2 bases from J, with 8 bases between. The CDR3 is 14 amino acids. The CDR3 spells CASSLGPENYGYTF. As DNA, the CDR3 is TGTGCCAGCAGCTTGGGGCCGGAGAACTATGGCTACACCTTC.

The J gene is TRBJ2-2, the V gene TRBV7-9; tentative D call: TRBD1 (6 bases). CDR1 SEHNR and CDR2 FQNEAQ come from the germline V gene (reference sequence). V gave up 11 bases and J gave up 1 base, with 14 bases separating them. The CDR3 runs to 14 residues. Written as DNA, the CDR3 is TGTGCCGGATCAGGGACATTGAACACCGGGGAGCTGTTTTTT. Translation: CAGSGTLNTGELFF.

The genes are TRBV27 and TRBJ1-1; maybe TRBD1 (6 bases). Germline CDR1 and CDR2: MNHEY and SMNVEV (reference sequence). The CDR3 loop spans 14 amino acids. The ends were cut back, 5 bases at V and 2 bases at J, with 12 bases in the middle. CDR3 coding DNA: TGTGCCAGCAGTCAATACAGGGAAAACACTGAAGCTTTCTTT. Its protein product is CASSQYRENTEAFF.